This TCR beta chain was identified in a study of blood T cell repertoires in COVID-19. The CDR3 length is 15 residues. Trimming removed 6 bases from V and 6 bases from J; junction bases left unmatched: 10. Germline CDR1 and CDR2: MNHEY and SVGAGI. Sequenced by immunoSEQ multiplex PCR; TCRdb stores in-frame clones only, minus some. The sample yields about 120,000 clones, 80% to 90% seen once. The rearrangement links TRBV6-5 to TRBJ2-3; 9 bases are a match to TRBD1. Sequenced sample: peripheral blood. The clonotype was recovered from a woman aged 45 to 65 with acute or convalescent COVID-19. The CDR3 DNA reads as TGTGCCAGCAGCCCGGGACAGGGTTTTTCGGATACGCAGTATTTT. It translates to CASSPGQGFSDTQYF.